This TCR beta chain was observed in a study of blood T cell repertoires in COVID-19. In the study overall: The United States, Italy and Spain supplied acute and convalescent COVID-19 samples. Sources were T cells, B-cell-depleted T cells, or PBMCs; the material itself was cDNA or gDNA.

Authors' processing steps: The authors estimated nucleated cell counts from reference gene primer amplification. This table comes from immunoSEQ multiplex PCR, and its TCRdb copy is limited to in-frame clones, with some not included. V, J and clone size derive from that table, while D and trimming were established from the DNA sequence. The data hold more than 150,000 clones, with roughly nine tenths observed a single time. Germline-derived CDR1 and CDR2 are MNHEY and SVGEGT. V was cut by 4 bases and J by 2 bases, with 15 bases left in between. The CDR3 is made up of 16 amino acids. Sequencing used peripheral blood. This sequence joins TRBV6-2 or TRBV6-3 and TRBJ2-4; D gene unclear. The TCR was taken from a man in his sixties or seventies with active or convalescent COVID-19. The CDR3 region has the DNA TGTGCCAGCAGTTCCCGCGGTCCCCTTCCCAAAAACATTCAGTACTTC. Translating it yields CASSSRGPLPKNIQYF.